This is a list of T cell receptor beta chains from one sample in a study of control samples from healthy donors and cancer patients. Profiling relied on immunoSEQ multiplex PCR, and the TCRdb table lists in-frame clones only, not all of them. The repertoire includes fewer than 200,000 clones, roughly 93% of them detected once, and approximately 4% sits in the top ten. Sequenced sample: blood. The receptors come from a woman aged 55-75 years in good health. Both conserved end residues are part of each CDR3. Each record gives: J gene, clone size, V gene, D gene, CDR3 DNA, CDR3 protein. D genes are given only for firm matches. Size values are once, few and many counts, or a class for expanded clones, and some rows have none.

j_call: TRBJ2-4
clone_size: NA
v_call: TRBV19
d_call: TRBD2
cdr3_nt: TGTGCCAGTAGTATCACGGGGGGGTTAGCCAAAAACATTCAGTACTTC
cdr3_aa: CASSITGGLAKNIQYF

j_call: TRBJ2-2
clone_size: NA
v_call: TRBV25-1
d_call: NA
cdr3_nt: TGTGCCAGCAGTCCCCAGGGCGCGAACACCGGGGAGCTGTTTTTT
cdr3_aa: CASSPQGANTGELFF

j_call: TRBJ1-2
clone_size: NA
v_call: TRBV25-1
d_call: NA
cdr3_nt: TGTGCCAGCAGTGAATCGGGGCGTAACTATGGCTACACCTTC
cdr3_aa: CASSESGRNYGYTF

j_call: TRBJ2-7
clone_size: NA
v_call: TRBV10-3
d_call: NA
cdr3_nt: TGTGCCATCAGTGAGTCGATCATTGGGTACCAGAAGGAGACATTCTTGTTATCCTACGAGCAGTACTTC
cdr3_aa: CAISESIIGYQKETFLLSYEQYF

j_call: TRBJ2-2
clone_size: once
v_call: TRBV27
d_call: NA
cdr3_nt: TGTGCCAGCAGTTCCAGCACCGGGGAGCTGTTTTTT
cdr3_aa: CASSSSTGELFF

j_call: TRBJ2-7
clone_size: once
v_call: TRBV6-5
d_call: NA
cdr3_nt: TGTGCCAGCAGTTACTCCCCCGGGGGTAAGAAAGGCGAGCAGTACTTC
cdr3_aa: CASSYSPGGKKGEQYF

j_call: TRBJ1-3
clone_size: NA
v_call: TRBV6-6
d_call: NA
cdr3_nt: TGTGCCAGCGGGGGAGTTGGTGGAAACACCATATATTTT
cdr3_aa: CASGGVGGNTIYF

j_call: TRBJ1-5
clone_size: once
v_call: TRBV6-2/TRBV6-3
d_call: NA
cdr3_nt: TGTGCCAGCAGCGACAGTTACAATCAGCCCCAGCATTTT
cdr3_aa: CASSDSYNQPQHF

j_call: TRBJ2-5
clone_size: NA
v_call: TRBV5-1
d_call: TRBD2
cdr3_nt: TGCGCCAGCAGCCCGGGAGGGACTGAGGTAGAGACCCAGTACTTC
cdr3_aa: CASSPGGTEVETQYF

j_call: TRBJ2-2
clone_size: NA
v_call: TRBV3-1/TRBV3-2
d_call: NA
cdr3_nt: TGTGCCAGCAGTCGACTCAGGGGCAACACCGGGGAGCTGTTTTTT
cdr3_aa: CASSRLRGNTGELFF

j_call: TRBJ1-1
clone_size: NA
v_call: TRBV29-1
d_call: NA
cdr3_nt: TGCAGCGTTCTGGTTGAGAGTCTGGCTTTCTTT
cdr3_aa: CSVLVESLAFF

j_call: TRBJ1-1
clone_size: NA
v_call: TRBV5-1
d_call: TRBD1
cdr3_nt: TGCGCCAGCAGCCCGCAGGGTTCCCAGGGGGGCCTCGCCGCCGAAGCTTTCTTT
cdr3_aa: CASSPQGSQGGLAAEAFF

j_call: TRBJ2-5
clone_size: NA
v_call: TRBV20-1
d_call: NA
cdr3_nt: TGCAGTGCTAGCAGTTCCGAGACCCAGTACTTC
cdr3_aa: CSASSSETQYF

j_call: TRBJ1-6
clone_size: NA
v_call: TRBV2
d_call: TRBD1
cdr3_nt: TGTGCCAGCCGTCCCGGGACAGGGTCGGAATCACCCCTCCACTTT
cdr3_aa: CASRPGTGSESPLHF

j_call: TRBJ2-5
clone_size: NA
v_call: TRBV5-8
d_call: TRBD2
cdr3_nt: TGTGCCAGCAGGGCGGGGACTAGCGGACAAGAGACCCAGTACTTC
cdr3_aa: CASRAGTSGQETQYF

j_call: TRBJ1-1
clone_size: NA
v_call: TRBV7-3
d_call: NA
cdr3_nt: TGTGCCAGCAGCTCAGGAGCAGGGTCCACTGAAGCTTTCTTT
cdr3_aa: CASSSGAGSTEAFF

j_call: TRBJ1-2
clone_size: once
v_call: TRBV6-6
d_call: TRBD1
cdr3_nt: TGTGCCAGCAGTCAGACAGGGCCCTACTATGGCTACACCTTC
cdr3_aa: CASSQTGPYYGYTF

j_call: TRBJ2-1
clone_size: NA
v_call: TRBV6-4
d_call: TRBD2
cdr3_nt: TGTGCCAGCAGTAAGGGACTAGCGGGGGACAATGAGCAGTTCTTC
cdr3_aa: CASSKGLAGDNEQFF

j_call: TRBJ2-5
clone_size: NA
v_call: TRBV2
d_call: NA
cdr3_nt: TGTGCCAGCCTCCTCGAGGTCCAAGAGACCCAGTACTTC
cdr3_aa: CASLLEVQETQYF

j_call: TRBJ1-2
clone_size: NA
v_call: TRBV9
d_call: NA
cdr3_nt: TGTGCCAGCAGCGGCATGCCGGGGAACTATGGCTACACCTTC
cdr3_aa: CASSGMPGNYGYTF

j_call: TRBJ1-1
clone_size: NA
v_call: TRBV2
d_call: NA
cdr3_nt: TGTGCCAGCAGGGCAGGCCCTAACACTGAAGCTTTCTTT
cdr3_aa: CASRAGPNTEAFF

j_call: TRBJ1-6
clone_size: NA
v_call: TRBV11-2
d_call: TRBD1
cdr3_nt: TGTGCCAGCAGCTTAACTAAATCGGGACAGGTTCGCTATAATTCACCCCTCCACTTT
cdr3_aa: CASSLTKSGQVRYNSPLHF

j_call: TRBJ2-1
clone_size: NA
v_call: TRBV3-1/TRBV3-2
d_call: TRBD1
cdr3_nt: TGTGCCAGCAGCCTCGGGACAGGACAATACAATGAGCAGTTCTTC
cdr3_aa: CASSLGTGQYNEQFF

j_call: TRBJ1-1
clone_size: NA
v_call: TRBV25-1
d_call: NA
cdr3_nt: TGTGCCAGCAGTGAAGGGAACACTGAAGCTTTCTTT
cdr3_aa: CASSEGNTEAFF

j_call: TRBJ1-1
clone_size: NA
v_call: TRBV6-2/TRBV6-3
d_call: NA
cdr3_nt: TGTGCCAGCAGTTACTCTTCCAGGGTCACTGAAGCTTTCTTT
cdr3_aa: CASSYSSRVTEAFF

j_call: TRBJ1-2
clone_size: NA
v_call: TRBV10-1
d_call: NA
cdr3_nt: TGCGCCAGCTCCCTGACCGGGCCTCGTACCTTC
cdr3_aa: CASSLTGPRTF

j_call: TRBJ1-2
clone_size: once
v_call: TRBV6-5
d_call: NA
cdr3_nt: TGTGCCAGCAGTCCCTTCGGGAGTGGCTACACCTTC
cdr3_aa: CASSPFGSGYTF

j_call: TRBJ2-3
clone_size: once
v_call: TRBV12-5
d_call: TRBD2
cdr3_nt: TGTGCTAGTGGTTCCGGGACTAGCGGGTCTAGCACAGATACGCAGTATTTT
cdr3_aa: CASGSGTSGSSTDTQYF

j_call: TRBJ1-3
clone_size: NA
v_call: TRBV7-6
d_call: NA
cdr3_nt: TGTGCCAGCAGCTTACCCCCTGCGCGAGTCCGTTGGGGAAACACCATATATTTT
cdr3_aa: CASSLPPARVRWGNTIYF

j_call: TRBJ2-2
clone_size: NA
v_call: TRBV6-2/TRBV6-3
d_call: NA
cdr3_nt: TGTGCCAGCAGTTACTACGGGGTACAGCGCACGGCCGGGGAGCTGTTTTTT
cdr3_aa: CASSYYGVQRTAGELFF

j_call: TRBJ2-2
clone_size: NA
v_call: TRBV6-4
d_call: TRBD2
cdr3_nt: TGTGCCAGCAGTCCCGGACTAGCGGGGGCCGGCGGGGAGCTGTTTTTT
cdr3_aa: CASSPGLAGAGGELFF

j_call: TRBJ1-5
clone_size: once
v_call: TRBV7-8
d_call: NA
cdr3_nt: TGTGCCAGCAGCTTAGCGCCAGGGCGTAATCAGCCCCAGCATTTT
cdr3_aa: CASSLAPGRNQPQHF

j_call: TRBJ1-5
clone_size: once
v_call: TRBV19
d_call: TRBD1
cdr3_nt: TGTGCCAGTAGTCCAGAATTAGCAACAGGGGGCAGTCAGCCCCAGCATTTT
cdr3_aa: CASSPELATGGSQPQHF

j_call: TRBJ2-1
clone_size: NA
v_call: TRBV7-8
d_call: NA
cdr3_nt: TGTGCCAGCAGCGAGAGTCGGGGTGAGCAGTTCTTC
cdr3_aa: CASSESRGEQFF